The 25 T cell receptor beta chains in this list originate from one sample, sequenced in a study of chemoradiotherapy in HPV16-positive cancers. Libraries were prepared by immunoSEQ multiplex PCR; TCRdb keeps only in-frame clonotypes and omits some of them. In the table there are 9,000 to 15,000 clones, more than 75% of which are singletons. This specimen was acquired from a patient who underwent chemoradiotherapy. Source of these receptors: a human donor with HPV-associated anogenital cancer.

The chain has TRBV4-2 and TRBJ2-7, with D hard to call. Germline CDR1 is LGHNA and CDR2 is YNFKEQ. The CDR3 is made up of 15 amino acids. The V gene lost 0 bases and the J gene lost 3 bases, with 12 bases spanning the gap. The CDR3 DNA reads TGTGCCAGCAGCCAAGACAGAGCTGCATACTACGAGCAGTACTTC. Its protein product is CASSQDRAAYYEQYF.

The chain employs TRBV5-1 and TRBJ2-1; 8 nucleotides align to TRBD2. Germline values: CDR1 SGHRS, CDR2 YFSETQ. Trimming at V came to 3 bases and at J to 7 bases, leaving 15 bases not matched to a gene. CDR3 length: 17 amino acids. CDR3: CASSSGVGGGLGNEQFF. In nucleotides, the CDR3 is TGCGCCAGCAGCTCAGGAGTGGGCGGGGGGCTAGGGAATGAGCAGTTCTTC. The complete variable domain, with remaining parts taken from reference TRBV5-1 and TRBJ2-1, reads KAGVTQTPRYLIKTRGQQVTLSCSPISGHRSVSWYQQTPGQGLQFLFEYFSETQRNKGNFPGRFSGRQFSNSRSEMNVSTLELGDSALYLCASSSGVGGGLGNEQFFGPGTRLTVL.

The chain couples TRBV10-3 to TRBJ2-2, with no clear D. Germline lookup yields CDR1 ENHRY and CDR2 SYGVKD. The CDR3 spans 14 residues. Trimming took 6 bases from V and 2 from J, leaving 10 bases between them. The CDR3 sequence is CAISLTVNTGELFF. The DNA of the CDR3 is TGTGCCATCAGCCTGACTGTTAACACCGGGGAGCTGTTTTTT.

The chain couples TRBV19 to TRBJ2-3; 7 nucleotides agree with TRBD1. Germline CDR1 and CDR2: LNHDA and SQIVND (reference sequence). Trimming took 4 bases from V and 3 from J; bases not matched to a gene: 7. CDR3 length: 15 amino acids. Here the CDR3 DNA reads TGTGCCAGTAGTACTTTGACAGGGTGGACAGATACGCAGTATTTT. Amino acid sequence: CASSTLTGWTDTQYF.

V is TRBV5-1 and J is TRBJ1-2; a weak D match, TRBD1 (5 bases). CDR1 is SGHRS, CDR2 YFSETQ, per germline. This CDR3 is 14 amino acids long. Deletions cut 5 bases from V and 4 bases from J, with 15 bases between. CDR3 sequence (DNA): TGCGCCAGCAGAGAAATGCAGGGTAGCTATGGCTACACCTTC. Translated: CASREMQGSYGYTF.

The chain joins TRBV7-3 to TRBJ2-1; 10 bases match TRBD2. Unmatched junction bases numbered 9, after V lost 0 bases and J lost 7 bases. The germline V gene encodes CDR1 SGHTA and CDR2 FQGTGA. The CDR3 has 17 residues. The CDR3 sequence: CASSLTRESGGANEQFF. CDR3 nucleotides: TGTGCCAGCAGCTTAACGAGGGAGAGCGGGGGGGCGAATGAGCAGTTCTTC.

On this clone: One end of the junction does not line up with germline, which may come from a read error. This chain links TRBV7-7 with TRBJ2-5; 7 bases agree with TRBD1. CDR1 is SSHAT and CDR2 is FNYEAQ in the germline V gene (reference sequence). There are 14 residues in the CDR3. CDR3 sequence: CASSPTGLQETQYF. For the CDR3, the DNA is TGTGCTAGCAGCCCGACAGGGCTACAAGAGACCCAGTACTTC.

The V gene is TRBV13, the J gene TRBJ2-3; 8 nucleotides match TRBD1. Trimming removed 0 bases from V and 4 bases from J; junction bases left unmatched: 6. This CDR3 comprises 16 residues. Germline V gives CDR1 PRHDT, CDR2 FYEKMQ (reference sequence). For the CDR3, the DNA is TGTGCCAGCAGCTTAGGCCTGTCAGGGGGCGCAGATACGCAGTATTTT. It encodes CASSLGLSGGADTQYF.

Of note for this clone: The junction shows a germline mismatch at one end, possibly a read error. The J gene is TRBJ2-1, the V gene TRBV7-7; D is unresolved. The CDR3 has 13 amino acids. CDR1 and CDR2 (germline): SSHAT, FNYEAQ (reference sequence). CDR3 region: CASSSGSGDEQFF. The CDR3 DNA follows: TGTGCTAGCAGCTCTGGGTCCGGCGATGAGCAGTTCTTC.

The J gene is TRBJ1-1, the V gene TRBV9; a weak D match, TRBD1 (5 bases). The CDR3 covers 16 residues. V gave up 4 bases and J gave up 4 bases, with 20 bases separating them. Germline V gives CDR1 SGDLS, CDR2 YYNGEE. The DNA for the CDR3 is TGTGCCAGCAGCTTCACCTCGACTCCTGGGGGCACTGAAGCTTTCTTT. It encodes CASSFTSTPGGTEAFF.

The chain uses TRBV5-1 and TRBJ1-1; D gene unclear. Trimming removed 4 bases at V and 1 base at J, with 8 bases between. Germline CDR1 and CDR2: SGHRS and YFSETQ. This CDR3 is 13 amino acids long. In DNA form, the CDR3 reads TGCGCCAGCAGCCCTGGCGGGAACACTGAAGCTTTCTTT. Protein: CASSPGGNTEAFF.

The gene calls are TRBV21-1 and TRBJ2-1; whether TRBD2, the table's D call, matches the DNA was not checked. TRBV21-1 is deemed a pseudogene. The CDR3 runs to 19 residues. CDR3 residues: CASSKDGAACGSSYNEQFF. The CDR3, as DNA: TGTGCCAGCAGCAAAGATGGCGCGGCGTGTGGGAGCTCCTACAATGAGCAGTTCTTC.

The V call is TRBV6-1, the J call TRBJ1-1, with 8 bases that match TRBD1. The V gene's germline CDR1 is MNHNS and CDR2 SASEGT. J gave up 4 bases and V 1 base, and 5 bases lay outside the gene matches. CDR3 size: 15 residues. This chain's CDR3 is CASSEVQGEATEAFF. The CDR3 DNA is TGTGCCAGCAGTGAAGTACAGGGGGAGGCCACTGAAGCTTTCTTT.

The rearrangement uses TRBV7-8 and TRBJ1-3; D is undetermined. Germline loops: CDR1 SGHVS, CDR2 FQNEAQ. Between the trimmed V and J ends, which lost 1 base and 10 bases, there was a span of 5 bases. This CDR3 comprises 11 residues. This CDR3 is CASSLEGTIYF. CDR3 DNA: TGTGCCAGCAGCTTAGAAGGTACCATATATTTT.

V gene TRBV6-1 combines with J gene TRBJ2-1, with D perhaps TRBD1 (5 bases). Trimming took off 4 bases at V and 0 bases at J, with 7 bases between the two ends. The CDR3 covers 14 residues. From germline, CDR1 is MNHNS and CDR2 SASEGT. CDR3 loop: CASSAQGSYNEQFF. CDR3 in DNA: TGTGCCAGCAGTGCTCAGGGCTCCTACAATGAGCAGTTCTTC.

DNA for the CDR3: TGTGCCAGCAGTACAGGGACCTACGAGCAGTACTTC. Translation: CASSTGTYEQYF. V gene TRBV7-2 combines with J gene TRBJ2-7; weak D call: TRBD1 (6 bases). This CDR3 has 12 residues. Per germline, CDR1 SGHTA and CDR2 FQGNSA. V was trimmed by 6 bases and J by 2 bases, leaving 8 bases between them.

CDR3 region: CASSIHPARPDEQYF. CDR3 nucleotide sequence: TGTGCCAGCAGTATCCATCCCGCTCGACCAGACGAGCAGTACTTC. This chain links TRBV27 with TRBJ2-7; D not certain. There are 15 residues in the CDR3. V gave up 5 bases and J gave up 5 bases, with 19 bases separating them. Looked up from germline, CDR1 is MNHEY and CDR2 is SMNVEV (reference sequence).

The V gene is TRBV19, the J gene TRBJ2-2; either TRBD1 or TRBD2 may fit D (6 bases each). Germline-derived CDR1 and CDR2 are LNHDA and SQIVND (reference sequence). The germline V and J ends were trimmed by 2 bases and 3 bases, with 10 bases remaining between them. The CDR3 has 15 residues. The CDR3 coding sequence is TGTGCCAGTAGTATATGGGGGGCGGACACCGGGGAGCTGTTTTTT. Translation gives CASSIWGADTGELFF.

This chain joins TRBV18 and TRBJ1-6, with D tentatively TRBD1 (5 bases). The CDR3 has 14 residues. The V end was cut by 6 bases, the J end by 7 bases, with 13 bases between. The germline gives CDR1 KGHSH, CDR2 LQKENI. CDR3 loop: CASSPQGLNSPLHF. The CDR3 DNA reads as TGTGCCAGCTCGCCTCAGGGTCTCAATTCACCCCTCCACTTT.

This CDR3 is CASSGGPSGANVLTF. The CDR3 coding sequence is TGTGCCAGCAGCGGAGGGCCCTCTGGGGCCAACGTCCTGACTTTC. The chain is built from TRBV7-9 and TRBJ2-6; tentative D call: TRBD2 (6 bases). The CDR3 covers 15 residues. CDR1 and CDR2 from the germline V gene are SEHNR and FQNEAQ (reference sequence). The V gene lost 5 bases and the J gene lost 0 bases, with 8 bases spanning the gap.

The CDR3 loop is CASSLIGGNTGELFF. In DNA, the CDR3 is TGTGCCAGCAGCTTAATAGGGGGCAACACCGGGGAGCTGTTTTTT. The J gene is TRBJ2-2, the V gene TRBV7-9, with 7 nucleotides matching TRBD1. Germline V gives CDR1 SEHNR, CDR2 FQNEAQ (reference sequence). Trimming at V came to 2 bases and at J to 2 bases, leaving 2 bases not matched to a gene. CDR3 length: 15 amino acids.

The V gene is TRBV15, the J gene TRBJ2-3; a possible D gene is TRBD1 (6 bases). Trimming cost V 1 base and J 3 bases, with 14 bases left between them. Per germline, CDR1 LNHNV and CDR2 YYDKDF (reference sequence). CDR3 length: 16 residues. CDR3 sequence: CATSRGLGAWTDTQYF. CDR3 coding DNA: TGTGCCACCAGCAGAGGATTGGGGGCATGGACAGATACGCAGTATTTT.

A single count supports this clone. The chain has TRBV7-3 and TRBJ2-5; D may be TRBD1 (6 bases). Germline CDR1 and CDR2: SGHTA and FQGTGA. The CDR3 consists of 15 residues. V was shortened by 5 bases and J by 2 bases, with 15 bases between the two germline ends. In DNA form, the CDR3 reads TGTGCCAGCAGCCTCGCCAGGGGTGGTCAAGAGACCCAGTACTTC. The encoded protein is CASSLARGGQETQYF.

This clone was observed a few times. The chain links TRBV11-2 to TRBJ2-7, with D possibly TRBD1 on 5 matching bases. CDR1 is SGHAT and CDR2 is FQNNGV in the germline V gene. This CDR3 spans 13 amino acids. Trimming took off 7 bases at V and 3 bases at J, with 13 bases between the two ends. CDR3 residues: CASTLGEFYEQYF. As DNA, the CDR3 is TGTGCCAGCACTCTAGGGGAATTCTACGAGCAGTACTTC. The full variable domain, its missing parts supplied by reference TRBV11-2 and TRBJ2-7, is EAGVAQSPRYKIIEKRQSVAFWCNPISGHATLYWYQQILGQGPKLLIQFQNNGVVDDSQLPKDRFSAERLKGVDSTLKIQPAKLEDSAVYLCASTLGEFYEQYFGPGTRLTVT.

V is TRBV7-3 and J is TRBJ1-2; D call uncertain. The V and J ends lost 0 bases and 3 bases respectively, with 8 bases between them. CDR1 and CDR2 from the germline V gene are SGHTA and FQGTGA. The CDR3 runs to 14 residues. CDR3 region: CASSLTGGDYGYTF. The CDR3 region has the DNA TGTGCCAGCAGCTTAACGGGAGGAGACTATGGCTACACCTTC.